Given below is one T cell receptor beta chain in context. Its antigen is not identified. TCRdb reprocessed the reads with MiXCR, giving one entry per CDR3 protein. The sample lists 900,000 to 950,000 distinct CDR3 sequences, 31% occurring once. The sample belongs to a study of T cell repertoires in cytomegalovirus infection. Across the whole study: CMV epitopes that were recently identified and HLA-C-restricted were used alongside well-studied HLA-B-restricted ones. Public TCR beta signatures were indicative of both CMV infection and a matching HLA type. General study points: Carriers of CMV plus the relevant HLA were identified by cumulative public TCR beta family frequency. Within the response measured ex vivo, HLA-C-restricted CMV-specific TCR beta clonotypes were dominant.

CDR1 and CDR2 (germline): MNHEY, SMNVEV (reference sequence). The V end lost 7 bases, the J end lost 6 bases, and 18 bases lay between the germline ends. The CDR3 length is 14 residues. The chain has TRBV27 and TRBJ1-1, with a tentative D call TRBD1 (6 bases). The sequence was collected from a human donor in good health (CMV status not recorded). Some clones in this sample may be carry-over from other donors' samples. The sequencing used cultured CD8+ T cells from PBMCs, collected from culture after CMV antigen stimulation. DNA of the CDR3: TGTGCCAGCATCCCTTTCTGGGAGGGGGCTGAAGCTTTCTTT. As protein: CASIPFWEGAEAFF.